The 27 T cell receptor beta chains in this list originate from one sample, sequenced in a study of blood T cell repertoires in COVID-19. Only in-frame clones appear in the TCRdb table, and some are missing; sequencing was by immunoSEQ multiplex PCR. The sample has about 240,000 clones, approximately 83% seen once. The sequenced sample was PBMCs or T cells enriched from blood (not recorded which). These receptor sequences come from a woman aged 40 to 50 who had been exposed to COVID-19.

The genes are TRBV19 and TRBJ2-4, with TRBD2 identical over 8 bases. The length of the CDR3 is 19 residues. The J segment lost 0 bases and the V segment lost 0 bases, leaving 10 bases of the junction unmatched. Germline values: CDR1 LNHDA, CDR2 SQIVND (reference sequence). The CDR3 nucleotides read TGTGCCAGTAGTATAGATCGGGGGGGCACAGACATAGCCAAAAACATTCAGTACTTC. Amino acid sequence: CASSIDRGGTDIAKNIQYF.

V usage is TRBV4-3 and J usage is TRBJ1-4; D gene ambiguous. Germline CDR1 LGHNA, CDR2 YSLEER. Deletions cut 2 bases from V and 6 bases from J, with 10 bases between. CDR3 length equals 14 residues. In DNA form, the CDR3 reads TGCGCCAGCAGCCAAAGGGCGGGGTATGAAAAACTGTTTTTT. Amino acids: CASSQRAGYEKLFF.

The V call is TRBV9, the J call TRBJ2-5; 14 bases match TRBD2. The CDR3 runs to 15 residues. Germline assignment: CDR1 SGDLS and CDR2 YYNGEE. V lost 4 bases, J lost 4 bases, and 3 bases stayed unmatched. The CDR3 sequence: CASSMGLAGAETQYF. In DNA, the CDR3 is TGTGCCAGCAGCATGGGACTAGCGGGGGCAGAGACCCAGTACTTC.

The CDR3 DNA is TGTGCCAGCAAGGGACAGGGGGTCGAAAAACTGTTTTTT. Its translation is CASKGQGVEKLFF. The V call is TRBV3-1 (or the pseudogene TRBV3-2), the J call TRBJ1-4; 11 bases fit TRBD1. Trimming cost V 7 bases and J 8 bases; bases outside gene matches: 3. CDR1 is LGHDT, CDR2 YNNKEL, per germline (reference sequence). The CDR3 runs to 13 residues.

The chain carries TRBV2 and TRBJ1-4, with D unresolved. In germline, CDR1 is SNHLY, CDR2 FYNNEI. Trimming removed 4 bases at V and 8 bases at J, with 5 bases between. CDR3 length: 11 amino acids. Here the CDR3 reads CASSGTEKLFF. The DNA for the CDR3 is TGTGCCAGCAGTGGAACAGAAAAACTGTTTTTT.

The chain combines TRBV28 with TRBJ1-2; no definite D call. Germline CDR1 and CDR2: MDHEN and SYDVKM. The CDR3 has 12 residues. Trimming cost V 7 bases and J 1 base, with 7 bases left between them. Here the CDR3 reads CASTGVNYGYTF. The CDR3 DNA reads TGTGCCAGCACGGGTGTTAACTATGGCTACACCTTC.

V usage is TRBV6-2 or TRBV6-3 and J usage is TRBJ2-1; 12 bases align to TRBD2. V was clipped by 4 bases and J by 4 bases; unmatched bases: 8. Per the germline V gene, CDR1 is MNHEY and CDR2 is SVGEGT. This CDR3 has 17 amino acids. The CDR3 region is CASSWLAGGFTYNEQFF. The CDR3 DNA reads as TGTGCCAGCAGTTGGCTAGCGGGGGGGTTTACTTACAATGAGCAGTTCTTC.

The gene calls are TRBV4-1 and TRBJ2-3, with TRBD2 matching 8 bases. Germline V lookup: CDR1 MGHRA, CDR2 YSYEKL. The CDR3 consists of 18 residues. Germline trimming cut 10 bases from V and 3 bases from J; bases unmatched to any gene: 21. The CDR3 sequence: CATSGGRGVRDWTDTQYF. The DNA for the CDR3 is TGCGCCACCTCGGGGGGGCGGGGTGTCCGTGATTGGACAGATACGCAGTATTTT.

This clone has a handful of counts. The chain combines TRBV5-4 with TRBJ1-6; D possibly corresponds to TRBD1 (5 bases). V dropped 4 bases and J dropped 9 bases, with 20 bases sitting between them. Germline values: CDR1 SGHNT, CDR2 YYREEE (reference sequence). The CDR3 has 16 amino acids. CDR3 sequence reads: CASSGGGGAESSPLHF. CDR3 in DNA: TGTGCCAGCAGCGGGGGGGGAGGGGCAGAATCTTCACCCCTCCACTTT.

The CDR3 sequence is CASSQLQVRSGGFNEQFF. DNA for the CDR3: TGCGCCAGCAGCCAACTTCAGGTCCGTAGCGGGGGATTCAATGAGCAGTTCTTC. The chain has TRBV4-1 and TRBJ2-1; 9 positions match TRBD2. Trimming cost V 2 bases and J 6 bases; bases outside gene matches: 14. Looked up from germline, CDR1 is MGHRA and CDR2 is YSYEKL. The CDR3 is made up of 18 amino acids.

The V and J genes are TRBV5-1 and TRBJ2-5; weak D call: TRBD1 (6 bases). Trimming took off 4 bases at V and 10 bases at J, with 26 bases between the two ends. Germline assignment: CDR1 SGHRS and CDR2 YFSETQ. The CDR3 contains 16 residues. The CDR3 DNA reads as TGCGCCAGCAGCCTGGGGGCGGACAGCCCCATTTTGGACCAGTACTTC. Translation: CASSLGADSPILDQYF.

The rearrangement links TRBV6-5 to TRBJ1-5; D is unresolved. The CDR3 has 12 amino acids. Trimming stripped 9 bases from V and 3 bases from J, with 9 bases between. Germline loops: CDR1 MNHEY, CDR2 SVGAGI. The CDR3: CASMGVNQPQHF. CDR3 DNA: TGTGCCAGTATGGGAGTCAATCAGCCCCAGCATTTT.

This rearrangement joins TRBV30 to TRBJ1-1; no reliable D call. V was trimmed by 3 bases and J by 11 bases, leaving 13 bases between them. Germline lookup yields CDR1 GTSNPN and CDR2 SVGIG (reference sequence). The CDR3 contains 11 residues. This CDR3 reads CAWRRTVEAFF. The DNA for the CDR3 is TGTGCCTGGAGGCGTACGGTGGAGGCTTTCTTT.

This sequence joins TRBV28 and TRBJ1-1; 9 bases line up with TRBD1. CDR3 length: 17 residues. V lost 4 bases to trimming and J lost 4 bases; unmatched junction nucleotides: 13. The germline CDR1 and CDR2 sequences are MDHEN and SYDVKM. The CDR3 reads CASSSRPGTGRGTEAFF. The CDR3 DNA reads as TGTGCCAGCAGTTCTCGTCCCGGGACAGGGAGGGGCACTGAAGCTTTCTTT.

The chain couples TRBV19 to TRBJ2-3, with TRBD1 identical over 9 bases. The CDR3 spans 17 residues. V shed 3 bases and J 5 bases; nucleotides not matched to a gene: 12. Germline values: CDR1 LNHDA, CDR2 SQIVND (reference sequence). The CDR3 DNA reads as TGTGCCAGTAGTATTTGGGACAGGGTTCGGATGGAAGATACGCAGTATTTT. Translation: CASSIWDRVRMEDTQYF.

The CDR3 here is CASTPLPGYTEAFF. The CDR3 DNA is TGTGCCAGCACTCCTCTTCCGGGATACACTGAAGCTTTCTTT. The rearrangement uses TRBV7-8 and TRBJ1-1; D remains ambiguous. Germline assignment: CDR1 SGHVS and CDR2 FQNEAQ. The CDR3 runs 14 residues. Trimming cost V 7 bases and J 3 bases, with 15 bases left between them.

The rearrangement joins TRBV19 to TRBJ2-7; 11 bases line up with TRBD2. V shed 2 bases and J 2 bases; nucleotides not matched to a gene: 8. This CDR3 region has 17 residues. Germline V gene sequence: CDR1 LNHDA, CDR2 SQIVND (reference sequence). The CDR3 protein is CASSIPTTSGAPYEQYF. The DNA for the CDR3 is TGTGCCAGTAGTATACCCACGACTAGCGGGGCCCCCTACGAGCAGTACTTC.

The chain has TRBV11-2 and TRBJ1-2, with D possibly being TRBD1 (5 bases). The CDR3 extends over 14 amino acids. CDR1 SGHAT and CDR2 FQNNGV come from the germline V gene. With 5 bases removed from V and 6 bases from J, the gap between germline ends came to 16 bases. The DNA for the CDR3 is TGTGCCAGCAGCCGGTCCCAGGGAGGGGATGGCTACACCTTC. Protein sequence: CASSRSQGGDGYTF.

V usage is TRBV7-2 and J usage is TRBJ2-3, with 10 nucleotides matching TRBD2. Germline loops: CDR1 SGHTA, CDR2 FQGNSA. The CDR3 is 13 residues long. V lost 4 bases and J lost 6; bases outside the gene matches: 1. CDR3 residues: CASSSTSGDTQYF. CDR3 nucleotide sequence: TGTGCCAGCAGCTCGACTAGCGGGGATACGCAGTATTTT.

The chain combines TRBV28 with TRBJ2-7; tentatively, D is TRBD2 (5 bases). V dropped 7 bases and J dropped 2 bases, with 15 bases sitting between them. This CDR3 is built from 14 residues. Germline assignment: CDR1 MDHEN and CDR2 SYDVKM. CDR3 in DNA: TGTGCCAGCACCTCCTCCGGGGTTGCCTACGAGCAGTACTTC. It translates to CASTSSGVAYEQYF.

This clone was detected once. The chain combines TRBV6-5 with TRBJ2-3; no clear D. The CDR3 consists of 13 residues. Germline loops: CDR1 MNHEY, CDR2 SVGAGI. V was trimmed by 6 bases and J by 0 bases, leaving 7 bases between them. This CDR3 is CASRSTSTDTQYF. CDR3 DNA sequence: TGTGCCAGCAGGTCGACAAGCACAGATACGCAGTATTTT.

The chain combines TRBV5-6 with TRBJ2-2; 8 bases agree with TRBD1. The CDR3 sequence is 17 residues long. Germline assignment: CDR1 SGHDT and CDR2 YYEEEE. V lost 4 bases and J lost 5; bases outside the gene matches: 13. The CDR3, as DNA: TGTGCCAGCAGCCCCCGAAGGACAGGGCGGGATACCGGGGAGCTGTTTTTT. Translated, it gives CASSPRRTGRDTGELFF.

The V gene is TRBV2, the J gene TRBJ1-5; 7 bases are shared with TRBD1. The CDR3 runs 16 residues. The V gene end was trimmed by 0 bases and the J gene end by 9 bases; junction bases not matched to a gene: 11. CDR1 and CDR2 from the germline V gene are SNHLY and FYNNEI. The CDR3 DNA is TGTGCCAGCAGTGAAGCCCGGACAGGCCTCCAGGGGCCCCAGCATTTT. Its translation is CASSEARTGLQGPQHF.

The chain joins TRBV5-1 to TRBJ2-5; 7 positions match TRBD1. This CDR3 has 15 residues. Germline CDR1 and CDR2: SGHRS and YFSETQ. V gave up 4 bases and J gave up 2 bases; unmatched junction bases: 8. The CDR3: CASSIRTGLQETQYF. The CDR3 region has the DNA TGCGCCAGCAGCATAAGGACAGGACTTCAAGAGACCCAGTACTTC.

This chain joins TRBV19 and TRBJ1-1; D gene ambiguous. CDR1 and CDR2 from the germline V gene are LNHDA and SQIVND (reference sequence). V was cut by 5 bases and J by 5 bases, with 18 bases left in between. This CDR3 is 15 amino acids long. In DNA, the CDR3 is TGTGCCAGTAGTTCCCTGGGCATGACGTGGACTGAAGCTTTCTTT. This gives the protein CASSSLGMTWTEAFF.

This rearrangement joins TRBV29-1 to TRBJ2-1, with D perhaps matching TRBD2 (5 bases). The CDR3 totals 16 residues. V was clipped by 0 bases and J by 4 bases, with 16 bases between them. Germline V gene lookup returns CDR1 SQVTM and CDR2 ANQGSEA. The CDR3 loop reads CSVEERSVERYNEQFF. In nucleotides, the CDR3 is TGCAGCGTTGAAGAACGCTCGGTTGAGCGGTACAATGAGCAGTTCTTC.

This clone was seen more than once but under ten times. This rearrangement joins TRBV19 to TRBJ1-1; 9 bases line up with TRBD1. The ends lost 4 bases at V and 0 bases at J; junction bases unmatched: 6. The CDR3 runs to 16 residues. Germline lookup yields CDR1 LNHDA and CDR2 SQIVND (reference sequence). CDR3 sequence reads: CASSSGQGSMNTEAFF. The CDR3, as DNA: TGTGCCAGTAGTAGCGGACAGGGGTCGATGAACACTGAAGCTTTCTTT.